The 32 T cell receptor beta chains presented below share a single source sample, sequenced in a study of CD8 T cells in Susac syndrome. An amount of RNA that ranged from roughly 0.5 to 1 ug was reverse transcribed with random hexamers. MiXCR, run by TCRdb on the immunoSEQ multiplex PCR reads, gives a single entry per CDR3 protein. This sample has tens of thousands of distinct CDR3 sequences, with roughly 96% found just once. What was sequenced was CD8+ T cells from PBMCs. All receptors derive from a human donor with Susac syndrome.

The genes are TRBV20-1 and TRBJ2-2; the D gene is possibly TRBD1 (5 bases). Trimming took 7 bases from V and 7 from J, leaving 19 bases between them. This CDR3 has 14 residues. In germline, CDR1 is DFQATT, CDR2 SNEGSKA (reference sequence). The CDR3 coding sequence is TGCAGTGTTCGAAACAGACAGTCCTACGGGGAGCTGTTTTTT. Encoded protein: CSVRNRQSYGELFF.

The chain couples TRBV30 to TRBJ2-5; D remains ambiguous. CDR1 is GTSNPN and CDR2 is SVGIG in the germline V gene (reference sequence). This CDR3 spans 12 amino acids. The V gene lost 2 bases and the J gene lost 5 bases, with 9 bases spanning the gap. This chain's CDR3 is CAWSLRRETQYF. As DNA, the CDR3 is TGTGCCTGGAGTCTGCGGCGGGAGACCCAGTACTTC. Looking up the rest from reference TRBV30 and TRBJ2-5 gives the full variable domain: SQTIHQWPATLVQPVGSPLSLECTVEGTSNPNLYWYRQAAGRGLQLLFYSVGIGQISSEVPQNLSASRPQDRQFILSSKKLLLSDSGFYLCAWSLRRETQYFGPGTRLLVL.

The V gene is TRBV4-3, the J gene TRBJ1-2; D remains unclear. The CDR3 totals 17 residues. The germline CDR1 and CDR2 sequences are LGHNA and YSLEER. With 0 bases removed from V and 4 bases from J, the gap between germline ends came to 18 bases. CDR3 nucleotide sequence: TGCGCCAGCAGCCAAGATCTAACTGGCGTTAACACCTATGGCTACACCTTC. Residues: CASSQDLTGVNTYGYTF.

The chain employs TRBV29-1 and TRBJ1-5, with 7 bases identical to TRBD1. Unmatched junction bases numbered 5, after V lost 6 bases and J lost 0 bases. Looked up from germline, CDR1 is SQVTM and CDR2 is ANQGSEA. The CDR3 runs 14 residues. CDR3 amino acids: CSVADRSSNQPQHF. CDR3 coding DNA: TGCAGCGTCGCGGACAGGAGTAGCAATCAGCCCCAGCATTTT.

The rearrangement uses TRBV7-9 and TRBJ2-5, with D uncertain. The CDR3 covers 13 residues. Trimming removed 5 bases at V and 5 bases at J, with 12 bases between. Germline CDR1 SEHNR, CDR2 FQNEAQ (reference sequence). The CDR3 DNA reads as TGTGCCAGCAGCCCCCAGGATAGGGAGACCCAGTACTTC. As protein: CASSPQDRETQYF.

The CDR3 nucleotides are TGCAGCGCATCCAGGGACGGGGAGCTGTTTTTT. Its protein is CSASRDGELFF. The V gene is TRBV29-1, the J gene TRBJ2-2; possibly TRBD1 for D (5 bases). Deletions cut 7 bases from V and 7 bases from J, with 10 bases between. This CDR3 spans 11 amino acids. CDR1 and CDR2 (germline): SQVTM, ANQGSEA.

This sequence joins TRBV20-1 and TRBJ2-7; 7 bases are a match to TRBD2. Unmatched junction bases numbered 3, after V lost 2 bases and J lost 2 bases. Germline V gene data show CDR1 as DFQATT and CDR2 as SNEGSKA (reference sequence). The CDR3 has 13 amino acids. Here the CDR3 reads CSARLAATYEQYF. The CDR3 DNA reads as TGCAGTGCTAGACTAGCGGCGACCTACGAGCAGTACTTC.

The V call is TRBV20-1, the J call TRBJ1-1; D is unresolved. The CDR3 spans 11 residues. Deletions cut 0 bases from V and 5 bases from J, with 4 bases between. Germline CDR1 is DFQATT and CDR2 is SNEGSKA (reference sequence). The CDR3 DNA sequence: TGCAGTGCTAGAGATGTGACTGAAGCTTTCTTT. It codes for CSARDVTEAFF.

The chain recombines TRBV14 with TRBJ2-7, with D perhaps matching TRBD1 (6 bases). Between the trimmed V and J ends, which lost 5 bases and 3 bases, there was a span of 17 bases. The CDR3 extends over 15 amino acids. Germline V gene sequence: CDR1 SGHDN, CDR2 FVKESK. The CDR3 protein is CASSAQGRGNYEQYF. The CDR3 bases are TGTGCCAGCAGCGCCCAAGGCAGGGGTAACTACGAGCAGTACTTC.

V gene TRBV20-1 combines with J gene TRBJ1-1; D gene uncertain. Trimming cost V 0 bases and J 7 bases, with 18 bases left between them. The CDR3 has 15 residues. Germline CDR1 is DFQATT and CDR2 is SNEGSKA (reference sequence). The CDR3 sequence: CSARDKRREDLEAFF. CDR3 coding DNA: TGCAGTGCTAGAGATAAAAGACGAGAAGATCTTGAAGCTTTCTTT.

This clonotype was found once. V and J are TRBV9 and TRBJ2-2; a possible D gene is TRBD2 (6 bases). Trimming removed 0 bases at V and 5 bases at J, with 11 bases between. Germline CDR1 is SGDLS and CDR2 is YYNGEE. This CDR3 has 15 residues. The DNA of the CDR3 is TGTGCCAGCAGCGTAGGAGGGGCGGGGACCGGGGAGCTGTTTTTT. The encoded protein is CASSVGGAGTGELFF.

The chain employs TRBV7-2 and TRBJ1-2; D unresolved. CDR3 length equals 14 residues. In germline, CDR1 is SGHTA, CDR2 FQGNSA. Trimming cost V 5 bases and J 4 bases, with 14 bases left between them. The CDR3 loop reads CASSNSILSYGYTF. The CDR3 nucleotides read TGTGCCAGCAGCAATAGCATCCTGAGCTATGGCTACACCTTC.

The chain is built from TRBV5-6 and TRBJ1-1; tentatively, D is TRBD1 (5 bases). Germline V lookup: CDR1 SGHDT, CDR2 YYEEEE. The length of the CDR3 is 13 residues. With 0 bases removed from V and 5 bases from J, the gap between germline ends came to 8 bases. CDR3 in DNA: TGTGCCAGCAGCTTGGGGGGGTGGACTGAAGCTTTCTTT. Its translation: CASSLGGWTEAFF.

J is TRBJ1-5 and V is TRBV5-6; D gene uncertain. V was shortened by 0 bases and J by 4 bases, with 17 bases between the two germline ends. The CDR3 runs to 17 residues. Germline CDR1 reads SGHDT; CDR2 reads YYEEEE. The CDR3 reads CASSLALHGFMNQPQHF. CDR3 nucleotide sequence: TGTGCCAGCAGCTTGGCGCTCCATGGTTTCATGAATCAGCCCCAGCATTTT.

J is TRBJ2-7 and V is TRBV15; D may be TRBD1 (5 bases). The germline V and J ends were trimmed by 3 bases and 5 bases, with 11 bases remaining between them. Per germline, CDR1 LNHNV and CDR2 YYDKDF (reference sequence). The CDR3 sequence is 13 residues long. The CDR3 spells CATSRDTGDEQYF. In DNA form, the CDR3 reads TGTGCCACCAGCAGGGACACAGGAGACGAGCAGTACTTC.

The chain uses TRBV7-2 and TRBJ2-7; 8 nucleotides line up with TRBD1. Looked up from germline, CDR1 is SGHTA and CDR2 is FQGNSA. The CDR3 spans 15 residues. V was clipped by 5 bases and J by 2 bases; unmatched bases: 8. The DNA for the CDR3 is TGTGCCAGCAGCCCCGGGACAGGCCCACCCTACGAGCAGTACTTC. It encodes CASSPGTGPPYEQYF.

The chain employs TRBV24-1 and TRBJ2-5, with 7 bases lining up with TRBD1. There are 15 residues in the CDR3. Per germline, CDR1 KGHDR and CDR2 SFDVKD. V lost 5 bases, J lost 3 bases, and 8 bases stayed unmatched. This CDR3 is CATSAAGGPKETQYF. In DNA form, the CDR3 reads TGTGCCACCAGTGCGGCAGGGGGACCCAAAGAGACCCAGTACTTC.

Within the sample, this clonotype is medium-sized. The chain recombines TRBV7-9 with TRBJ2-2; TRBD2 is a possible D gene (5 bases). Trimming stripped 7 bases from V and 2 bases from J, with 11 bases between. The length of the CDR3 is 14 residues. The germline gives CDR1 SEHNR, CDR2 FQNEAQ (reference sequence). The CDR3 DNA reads TGTGCCAGCAAGGCCGGAGGAAACACCGGGGAGCTGTTTTTT. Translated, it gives CASKAGGNTGELFF.

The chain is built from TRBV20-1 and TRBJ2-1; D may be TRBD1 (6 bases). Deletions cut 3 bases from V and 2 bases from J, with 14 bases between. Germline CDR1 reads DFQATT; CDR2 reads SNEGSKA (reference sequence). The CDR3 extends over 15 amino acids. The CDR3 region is CSASTGLGAYNEQFF. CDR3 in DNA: TGCAGTGCTAGCACAGGGCTAGGCGCCTACAATGAGCAGTTCTTC.

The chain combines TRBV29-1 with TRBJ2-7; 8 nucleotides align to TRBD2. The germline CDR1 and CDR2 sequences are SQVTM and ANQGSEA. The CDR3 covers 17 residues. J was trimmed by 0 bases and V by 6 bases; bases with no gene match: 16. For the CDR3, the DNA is TGCAGCGTGGGTGGCGGGTTAGCGGGGAGAAGCTCCTACGAGCAGTACTTC. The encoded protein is CSVGGGLAGRSSYEQYF.

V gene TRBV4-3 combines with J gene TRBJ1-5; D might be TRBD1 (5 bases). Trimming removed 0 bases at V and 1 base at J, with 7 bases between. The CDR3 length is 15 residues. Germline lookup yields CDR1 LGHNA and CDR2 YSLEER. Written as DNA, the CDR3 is TGCGCCAGCAGCCAAGAGGGGGGGAGCAATCAGCCCCAGCATTTT. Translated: CASSQEGGSNQPQHF.

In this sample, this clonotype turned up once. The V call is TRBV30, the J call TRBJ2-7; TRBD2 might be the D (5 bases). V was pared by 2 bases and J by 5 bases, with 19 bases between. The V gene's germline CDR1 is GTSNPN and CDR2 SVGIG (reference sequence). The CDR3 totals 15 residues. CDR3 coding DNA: TGTGCCTGGAGTTCTAAAGGGCGGGTAGTCAACGAGCAGTACTTC. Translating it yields CAWSSKGRVVNEQYF.

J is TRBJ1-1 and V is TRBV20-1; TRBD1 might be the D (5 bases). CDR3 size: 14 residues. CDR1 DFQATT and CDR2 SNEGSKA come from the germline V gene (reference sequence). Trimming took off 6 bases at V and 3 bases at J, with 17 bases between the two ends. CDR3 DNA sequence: TGCAGTGCCAAGGGTTCGGGGACGGACACTGAAGCTTTCTTT. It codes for CSAKGSGTDTEAFF.

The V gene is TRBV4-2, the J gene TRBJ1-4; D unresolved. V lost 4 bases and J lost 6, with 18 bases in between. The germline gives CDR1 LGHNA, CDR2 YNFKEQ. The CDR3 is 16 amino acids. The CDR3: CASSPKTPLGDEKLFF. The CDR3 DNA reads TGTGCCAGCAGCCCGAAAACTCCCCTTGGGGATGAAAAACTGTTTTTT.

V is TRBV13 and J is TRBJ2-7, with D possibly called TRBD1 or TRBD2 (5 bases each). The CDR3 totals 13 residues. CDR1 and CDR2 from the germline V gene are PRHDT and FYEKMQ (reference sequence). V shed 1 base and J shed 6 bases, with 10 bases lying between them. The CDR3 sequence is CASSLVGVGEQYF. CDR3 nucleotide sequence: TGTGCCAGCAGCTTAGTGGGGGTCGGCGAGCAGTACTTC.

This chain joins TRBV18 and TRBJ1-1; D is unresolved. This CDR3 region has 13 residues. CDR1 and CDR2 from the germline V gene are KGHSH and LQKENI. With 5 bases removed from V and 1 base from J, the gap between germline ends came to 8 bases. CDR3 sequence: CASSGLGNTEAFF. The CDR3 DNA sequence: TGTGCCAGCTCAGGGTTGGGGAACACTGAAGCTTTCTTT.

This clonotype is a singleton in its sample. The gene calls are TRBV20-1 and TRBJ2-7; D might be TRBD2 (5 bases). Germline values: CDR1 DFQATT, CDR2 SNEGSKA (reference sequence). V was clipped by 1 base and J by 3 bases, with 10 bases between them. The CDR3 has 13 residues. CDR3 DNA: TGCAGTGCTAGAGGGTCGAGGGACTACGAGCAGTACTTC. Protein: CSARGSRDYEQYF.

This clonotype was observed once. CDR3 DNA sequence: TGTGCCACCAGCAGAGAAAGGGAGACGGGGAACACTGAAGCTTTCTTT. Its protein is CATSRERETGNTEAFF. The chain employs TRBV15 and TRBJ1-1; D is unresolved. The germline V gene encodes CDR1 LNHNV and CDR2 YYDKDF (reference sequence). The CDR3 is 16 amino acids. V lost 0 bases and J lost 1, with 12 bases in between.

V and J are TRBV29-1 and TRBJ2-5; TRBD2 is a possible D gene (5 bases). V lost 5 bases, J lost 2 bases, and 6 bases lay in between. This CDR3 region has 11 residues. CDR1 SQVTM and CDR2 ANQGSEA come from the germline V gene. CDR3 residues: CSVSGQETQYF. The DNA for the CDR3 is TGCAGCGTTTCGGGGCAAGAGACCCAGTACTTC. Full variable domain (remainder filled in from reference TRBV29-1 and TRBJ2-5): SAVISQKPSRDICQRGTSLTIQCQVDSQVTMMFWYRQQPGQSLTLIATANQGSEATYESGFVIDKFPISRPNLTFSTLTVSNMSPEDSSIYLCSVSGQETQYFGPGTRLLVL.

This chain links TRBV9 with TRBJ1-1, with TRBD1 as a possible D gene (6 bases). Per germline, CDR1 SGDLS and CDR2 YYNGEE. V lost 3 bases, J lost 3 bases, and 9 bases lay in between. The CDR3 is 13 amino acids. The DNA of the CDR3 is TGTGCCAGCAGCGCGGGACAAGACACTGAAGCTTTCTTT. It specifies CASSAGQDTEAFF.

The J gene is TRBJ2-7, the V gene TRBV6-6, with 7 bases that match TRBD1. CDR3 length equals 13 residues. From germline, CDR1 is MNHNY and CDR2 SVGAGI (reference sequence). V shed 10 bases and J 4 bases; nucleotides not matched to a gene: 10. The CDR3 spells CATIDRALYEQYF. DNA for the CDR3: TGTGCCACGATTGACAGGGCCCTGTACGAGCAGTACTTC.

The CDR3 loop reads CASSEYPVGGITEAFF. As DNA, the CDR3 is TGTGCCAGCAGTGAATATCCCGTCGGGGGGATCACTGAAGCTTTCTTT. The chain employs TRBV25-1 and TRBJ1-1, with D possibly matching TRBD1 (5 bases). The V end lost 0 bases, the J end lost 4 bases, and 15 bases lay between the germline ends. The CDR3 extends over 16 amino acids. The germline V gene has CDR1 MGHDK and CDR2 SYGVNS. Using reference TRBV25-1 and TRBJ1-1 for the parts outside the CDR3, the full variable domain is EADIYQTPRYLVIGTGKKITLECSQTMGHDKMYWYQQDPGMELHLIHYSYGVNSTEKGDLSSESTVSRIRTEHFPLTLESARPSHTSQYLCASSEYPVGGITEAFFGQGTRLTVV.